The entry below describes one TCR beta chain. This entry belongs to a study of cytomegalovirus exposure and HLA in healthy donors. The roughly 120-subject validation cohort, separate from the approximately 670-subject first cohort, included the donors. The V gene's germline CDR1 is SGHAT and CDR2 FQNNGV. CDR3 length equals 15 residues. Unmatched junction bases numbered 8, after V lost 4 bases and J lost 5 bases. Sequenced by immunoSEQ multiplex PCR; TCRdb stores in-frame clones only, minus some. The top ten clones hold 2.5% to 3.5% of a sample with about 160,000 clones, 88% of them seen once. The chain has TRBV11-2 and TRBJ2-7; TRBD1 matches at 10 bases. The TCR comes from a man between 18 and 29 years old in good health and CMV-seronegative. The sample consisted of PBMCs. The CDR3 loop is CASSSRRQGADEQYV. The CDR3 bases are TGTGCCAGCAGCTCGAGGAGACAGGGGGCCGACGAGCAGTACGTC.